This is a list of T cell receptor beta chains from one sample in a study of breast tumors, draining lymph nodes, adjacent tissues. TCRdb reprocessed the multiplex PCR reads via MiXCR and lists one record per CDR3 protein. This sample carries under 80,000 distinct CDR3 sequences, approximately 40% of them seen once, and the ten largest clones take roughly 9.1%. The material sequenced was breast tumor tissue. Receptors originate from a female donor with breast cancer. Some clones in this sample may be carry-over from other donors' samples. Each CDR3 is given with its conserved first and last residue. Fields, in order: D gene, V gene, clone size, J gene, CDR3 protein, CDR3 DNA. A D gene is named only where the DNA matches it firmly. Only part of the rows carry a size: once, few, many, or a class if the clone is expanded.

d_gene: TRBD2
v_gene: TRBV20-1
abundance: once
j_gene: TRBJ2-3
CDR3aa: CSAREGLAGGPGSDTQYF
CDR3nt: TGCAGTGCTAGAGAGGGACTAGCGGGGGGGCCGGGTTCAGATACGCAGTATTTT

d_gene: TRBD1
v_gene: TRBV11-2
abundance: once
j_gene: TRBJ1-1
CDR3aa: CASSLTGDIEAFF
CDR3nt: TGTGCCAGCAGCCTCACAGGGGACATTGAAGCTTTCTTT

d_gene: NA
v_gene: TRBV20-1
abundance: many
j_gene: TRBJ1-5
CDR3aa: CSASLAGRGQPQHF
CDR3nt: TGCAGTGCTAGTCTGGCGGGGAGGGGACAGCCCCAGCATTTT

d_gene: TRBD1
v_gene: TRBV9
abundance: many
j_gene: TRBJ1-2
CDR3aa: CASSRGQGYRYGYTF
CDR3nt: TGTGCCAGCAGCCGAGGACAGGGCTATAGGTATGGCTACACCTTC

d_gene: TRBD2
v_gene: TRBV10-3
abundance: NA
j_gene: TRBJ2-7
CDR3aa: CAISELGLAGGILTYEQYF
CDR3nt: TGTGCCATCAGTGAGTTGGGACTAGCGGGGGGTATACTTACCTACGAGCAGTACTTC

d_gene: NA
v_gene: TRBV25-1
abundance: many
j_gene: TRBJ2-1
CDR3aa: CASSEGRAGRFF
CDR3nt: TGTGCCAGCAGTGAAGGTCGGGCAGGGAGGTTCTTC

d_gene: TRBD2
v_gene: TRBV20-1
abundance: NA
j_gene: TRBJ2-3
CDR3aa: CSAREIAGSRTDTQYF
CDR3nt: TGCAGTGCTAGAGAAATAGCGGGGTCAAGGACAGATACGCAGTATTTT

d_gene: NA
v_gene: TRBV6-5
abundance: few
j_gene: TRBJ2-7
CDR3aa: CASSPRGIYEQYF
CDR3nt: TGTGCCAGCAGTCCCCGGGGCATCTACGAGCAGTACTTC

d_gene: TRBD1
v_gene: TRBV19
abundance: many
j_gene: TRBJ1-5
CDR3aa: CASSPPDRAPQPQHF
CDR3nt: TGTGCCAGTAGTCCCCCGGACAGGGCCCCTCAGCCCCAGCATTTT

d_gene: TRBD2
v_gene: TRBV7-2
abundance: NA
j_gene: TRBJ2-7
CDR3aa: CASSSTSGSGQYF
CDR3nt: TGTGCCAGCAGCTCAACTAGCGGGAGTGGGCAGTACTTC

d_gene: TRBD1
v_gene: TRBV12-5
abundance: once
j_gene: TRBJ1-1
CDR3aa: CASTTGGRNTEAFF
CDR3nt: TGTGCTAGTACTACAGGGGGCAGGAACACTGAAGCTTTCTTT

d_gene: NA
v_gene: TRBV20-1
abundance: many
j_gene: TRBJ2-7
CDR3aa: CSARGPLGTGGDSGQYF
CDR3nt: TGCAGTGCTAGAGGGCCCCTAGGAACAGGGGGGGATTCGGGGCAGTACTTC

d_gene: TRBD2
v_gene: TRBV7-2
abundance: NA
j_gene: TRBJ2-7
CDR3aa: CASSSGVAGDVYEQYF
CDR3nt: TGTGCCAGCAGCTCGGGGGTAGCGGGAGATGTCTACGAGCAGTACTTC

d_gene: TRBD1
v_gene: TRBV6-5
abundance: many
j_gene: TRBJ2-7
CDR3aa: CASSHSDRGQVEQYF
CDR3nt: TGTGCCAGCAGTCACTCGGACAGGGGGCAGGTCGAGCAGTACTTC

d_gene: NA
v_gene: TRBV3-1
abundance: many
j_gene: TRBJ1-3
CDR3aa: CASSQGGAEGNTIYF
CDR3nt: TGTGCCAGCAGCCAAGGGGGGGCGGAAGGAAACACCATATATTTT

d_gene: TRBD1
v_gene: TRBV13
abundance: many
j_gene: TRBJ1-6
CDR3aa: CASSLVGTGVGSPLHF
CDR3nt: TGTGCCAGCAGCTTGGTGGGAACAGGGGTTGGCTCACCCCTCCACTTT

d_gene: NA
v_gene: TRBV7-9
abundance: many
j_gene: TRBJ2-7
CDR3aa: CASSPTDHSQYF
CDR3nt: TGTGCCAGCAGCCCTACGGACCATTCGCAGTACTTC

d_gene: NA
v_gene: TRBV6-1
abundance: many
j_gene: TRBJ1-3
CDR3aa: CASSGRGTSGNTIYF
CDR3nt: TGTGCCAGCAGTGGAAGGGGGACCTCTGGAAACACCATATATTTT

d_gene: NA
v_gene: TRBV28
abundance: NA
j_gene: TRBJ1-2
CDR3aa: CASIFRAEPNYGYTF
CDR3nt: TGTGCCAGCATATTCAGGGCAGAGCCGAACTATGGCTACACCTTC

d_gene: NA
v_gene: TRBV6-1
abundance: many
j_gene: TRBJ1-2
CDR3aa: CASSEGAGFGYTF
CDR3nt: TGTGCCAGCAGTGAAGGGGCAGGGTTCGGCTACACCTTC

d_gene: NA
v_gene: TRBV3-1
abundance: many
j_gene: TRBJ1-4
CDR3aa: CASSQVGGEKLFF
CDR3nt: TGTGCCAGCAGCCAAGTTGGGGGGGAAAAACTGTTTTTT

d_gene: TRBD2
v_gene: TRBV7-8
abundance: NA
j_gene: TRBJ2-7
CDR3aa: CASSPGGFGYYEQYF
CDR3nt: TGTGCCAGCAGCCCGGGGGGGTTCGGCTACTACGAGCAGTACTTC

d_gene: NA
v_gene: TRBV29-1
abundance: medium-sized
j_gene: TRBJ1-2
CDR3aa: CSAPGPTGFGGYTF
CDR3nt: TGCAGCGCTCCGGGTCCTACAGGGTTTGGCGGCTACACCTTC

d_gene: TRBD1
v_gene: TRBV5-1
abundance: NA
j_gene: TRBJ2-7
CDR3aa: CASGPYSTGAHEQYF
CDR3nt: TGCGCCAGCGGCCCCTACAGTACAGGGGCCCACGAGCAGTACTTC

d_gene: TRBD1
v_gene: TRBV30
abundance: many
j_gene: TRBJ2-7
CDR3aa: CAWTRDRGYEQYF
CDR3nt: TGTGCCTGGACCCGGGACAGGGGCTACGAGCAGTACTTC

d_gene: TRBD1
v_gene: TRBV19
abundance: many
j_gene: TRBJ1-2
CDR3aa: CASSAQGGWENGYTF
CDR3nt: TGTGCCAGTAGTGCCCAAGGGGGCTGGGAGAATGGCTACACCTTC

d_gene: NA
v_gene: TRBV7-2
abundance: NA
j_gene: TRBJ2-1
CDR3aa: CASSRSYEQYFGPNEQFF
CDR3nt: NA

d_gene: NA
v_gene: TRBV25-1
abundance: many
j_gene: TRBJ1-2
CDR3aa: CASSLSPNYGYTF
CDR3nt: TGTGCCAGCAGTCTCTCCCCTAACTATGGCTACACCTTC

d_gene: TRBD1
v_gene: TRBV9
abundance: few
j_gene: TRBJ1-6
CDR3aa: CASNGQGVSPLHF
CDR3nt: TGTGCCAGCAATGGGCAGGGGGTTTCACCCCTCCACTTT

d_gene: NA
v_gene: TRBV19
abundance: medium-sized
j_gene: TRBJ2-3
CDR3aa: CASSPGPSTDTQYF
CDR3nt: TGTGCCAGTAGTCCGGGCCCTAGCACAGATACGCAGTATTTT

d_gene: NA
v_gene: TRBV5-8
abundance: once
j_gene: TRBJ1-5
CDR3aa: CASGLDQGVQPRHF
CDR3nt: TGTGCCAGCGGCTTGGATCAGGGTGTACAGCCCCGGCATTTT

d_gene: NA
v_gene: TRBV29-1
abundance: NA
j_gene: TRBJ2-7
CDR3aa: CSVEQGGSYEQYF
CDR3nt: TGCAGCGTTGAACAGGGGGGTTCCTACGAGCAGTACTTC

d_gene: TRBD1
v_gene: TRBV6-4
abundance: NA
j_gene: TRBJ1-2
CDR3aa: CASSDGQGAGNYGYTF
CDR3nt: TGTGCCAGCAGTGACGGACAGGGGGCGGGTAACTATGGCTACACCTTC

d_gene: NA
v_gene: TRBV19
abundance: NA
j_gene: TRBJ1-3
CDR3aa: CASLTGSGNTIYF
CDR3nt: TGTGCCAGTTTAACCGGCTCTGGAAACACCATATATTTT

d_gene: NA
v_gene: TRBV11-2
abundance: NA
j_gene: TRBJ1-6
CDR3aa: CASSLVSGSRSPLHF
CDR3nt: TGTGCCAGCAGCTTAGTTTCCGGGTCTAGGTCACCCCTCCACTTT

d_gene: TRBD2
v_gene: TRBV10-3
abundance: NA
j_gene: TRBJ2-7
CDR3aa: CAIRTSGSYYEQYF
CDR3nt: TGTGCCATCCGGACTAGCGGGAGTTACTACGAGCAGTACTTC

d_gene: TRBD1
v_gene: TRBV28
abundance: many
j_gene: TRBJ1-5
CDR3aa: CASRKTGLGNQPQHF
CDR3nt: TGTGCCAGCAGGAAGACAGGGTTAGGCAATCAGCCCCAGCATTTT

d_gene: NA
v_gene: TRBV20-1
abundance: NA
j_gene: TRBJ1-2
CDR3aa: CSAPDRQRGGYTF
CDR3nt: TGCAGTGCCCCCGACCGTCAAAGGGGTGGCTACACCTTC

d_gene: NA
v_gene: TRBV9
abundance: many
j_gene: TRBJ2-3
CDR3aa: CASTAPGARTDTQYF
CDR3nt: TGTGCCAGCACAGCTCCTGGGGCCCGCACAGATACGCAGTATTTT

d_gene: TRBD2
v_gene: TRBV11-2
abundance: NA
j_gene: TRBJ2-1
CDR3aa: CASSLSLPLAGANKQFF
CDR3nt: TGTGCCAGCAGCCTCTCCCTCCCCCTAGCGGGAGCTAATAAGCAGTTCTTC

d_gene: TRBD1
v_gene: TRBV7-6
abundance: NA
j_gene: TRBJ1-6
CDR3aa: CASSSRGGDRGRSPLHF
CDR3nt: TGTGCCAGCAGCTCTAGGGGGGGGGACAGGGGCCGATCACCCCTCCACTTT

d_gene: TRBD2
v_gene: TRBV20-1
abundance: once
j_gene: TRBJ2-1
CDR3aa: CSAYSGTSGRAEQFF
CDR3nt: TGCAGTGCTTACTCCGGGACTAGCGGGAGAGCTGAGCAGTTCTTC